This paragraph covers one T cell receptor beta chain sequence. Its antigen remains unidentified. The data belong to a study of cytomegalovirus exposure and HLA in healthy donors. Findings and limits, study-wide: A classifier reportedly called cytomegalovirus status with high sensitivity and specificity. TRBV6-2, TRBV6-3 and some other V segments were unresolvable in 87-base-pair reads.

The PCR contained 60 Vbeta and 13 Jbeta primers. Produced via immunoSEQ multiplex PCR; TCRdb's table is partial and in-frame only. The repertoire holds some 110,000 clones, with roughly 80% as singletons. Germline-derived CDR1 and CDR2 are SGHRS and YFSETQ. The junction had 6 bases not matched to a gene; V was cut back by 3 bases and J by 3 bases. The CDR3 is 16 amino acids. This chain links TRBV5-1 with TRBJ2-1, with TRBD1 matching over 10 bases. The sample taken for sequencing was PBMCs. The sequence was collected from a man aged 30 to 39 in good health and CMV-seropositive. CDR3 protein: CASSWTTGGDYNEQFF. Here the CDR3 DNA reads TGCGCCAGCAGCTGGACGACAGGGGGCGACTACAATGAGCAGTTCTTC.